The 20 T cell receptor beta chains in this list originate from one sample, sequenced in a study of cytomegalovirus exposure and HLA in healthy donors. The protocol was immunoSEQ multiplex PCR, while the TCRdb copy is restricted to in-frame clones and leaves out a portion. This sample has about 120,000 clones, with roughly 87% found just once. The sample consisted of PBMCs. The receptors shown here come from a woman younger than 35 in good health and CMV-seronegative.

This chain joins TRBV5-4 and TRBJ2-5; 9 bases are shared with TRBD1. Germline V gene data show CDR1 as SGHNT and CDR2 as YYREEE (reference sequence). Germline trimming cut 3 bases from V and 5 bases from J; bases unmatched to any gene: 11. This CDR3 spans 16 amino acids. In nucleotides, the CDR3 is TGTGCCAGCAGCTCTTCCGGGACAGGGATCGTGGAGACCCAGTACTTC. It codes for CASSSSGTGIVETQYF. The full variable domain, rest sourced from reference TRBV5-4 and TRBJ2-5, is ETGVTQSPTHLIKTRGQQVTLRCSSQSGHNTVSWYQQALGQGPQFIFQYYREEENGRGNFPPRFSGLQFPNYSSELNVNALELDDSALYLCASSSSGTGIVETQYFGPGTRLLVL.

The chain couples TRBV30 to TRBJ2-3; D not resolved. The CDR3 is 14 amino acids. Germline values: CDR1 GTSNPN, CDR2 SVGIG (reference sequence). Trimming removed 0 bases from V and 3 bases from J, with 10 bases in between. The CDR3 bases are TGTGCCTGGAGTGTACGAGAGTGGACAGATACGCAGTATTTT. This gives the protein CAWSVREWTDTQYF.

This clone is labeled as large. V is TRBV28 and J is TRBJ2-7; weak D call: TRBD2 (7 bases). Germline V lookup: CDR1 MDHEN, CDR2 SYDVKM. The CDR3 loop spans 15 amino acids. The V and J ends lost 2 bases and 4 bases respectively, with 15 bases between them. The CDR3 is CASSLLGGPLYEQYF. CDR3 DNA: TGTGCCAGCAGTTTACTGGGGGGGCCGCTTTACGAGCAGTACTTC.

The chain recombines TRBV7-9 with TRBJ1-4; TRBD1 is a possible D gene (5 bases). This CDR3 region has 13 residues. V was pared by 4 bases and J by 8 bases, with 11 bases between. CDR1 and CDR2 from the germline V gene are SEHNR and FQNEAQ (reference sequence). The CDR3 protein is CASSSPGGEKLFF. The CDR3 DNA follows: TGTGCCAGCAGCTCCCCGGGGGGGGAAAAACTGTTTTTT.

This chain links TRBV28 with TRBJ2-6; TRBD1 is a possible D gene (5 bases). The CDR3 consists of 20 residues. Germline V gene lookup returns CDR1 MDHEN and CDR2 SYDVKM. With 2 bases removed from V and 4 bases from J, the gap between germline ends came to 24 bases. CDR3 in amino acids: CASSLRGLFLTYSGANVLTF. DNA of the CDR3: TGTGCCAGCAGTTTAAGGGGCTTATTTTTAACTTACTCCGGGGCCAACGTCCTGACTTTC.

V is TRBV27 and J is TRBJ2-7, with TRBD1 matching over 8 bases. The CDR3 is made up of 15 amino acids. Trimming took 5 bases from V and 1 from J; bases not matched to a gene: 7. Germline loops: CDR1 MNHEY, CDR2 SMNVEV (reference sequence). The CDR3 reads CASSPGQGLSYEQYV. Written as DNA, the CDR3 is TGTGCCAGCAGTCCCGGACAGGGCCTTTCCTACGAGCAGTACGTC.

With respect to this clone: Other DNA sequences in this sample translate to the same CDR3. V and J are TRBV4-3 and TRBJ2-1, with 8 nucleotides matching TRBD2. The V segment lost 3 bases and the J segment 6 bases; nucleotides outside the gene matches: 7. This CDR3 contains 15 residues. Germline CDR1 LGHNA, CDR2 YSLEER. Here the CDR3 reads CASSQGLAGTNEQFF. The CDR3 DNA reads as TGCGCCAGCAGCCAGGGTTTAGCGGGGACCAATGAGCAGTTCTTC.

The chain uses TRBV15 and TRBJ2-1, with D perhaps matching TRBD2 (5 bases). The germline V gene encodes CDR1 LNHNV and CDR2 YYDKDF (reference sequence). Deletions cut 7 bases from V and 1 base from J, with 11 bases between. CDR3 length: 14 amino acids. This CDR3 reads CATNRDFSYNEQFF. CDR3 sequence (DNA): TGTGCCACCAATCGGGATTTTTCCTACAATGAGCAGTTCTTC.

The V gene is TRBV19, the J gene TRBJ2-3, with D unclear. Germline CDR1 and CDR2: LNHDA and SQIVND (reference sequence). The V and J ends lost 0 bases and 1 base respectively, with 8 bases between them. The CDR3 is 15 residues long. The CDR3 sequence: CASSIEESRTDTQYF. In DNA form, the CDR3 reads TGTGCCAGTAGTATAGAGGAGTCTCGCACAGATACGCAGTATTTT. The whole variable domain, filled in from reference TRBV19 and TRBJ2-3, reads DGGITQSPKYLFRKEGQNVTLSCEQNLNHDAMYWYRQDPGQGLRLIYYSQIVNDFQKGDIAEGYSVSREKKESFPLTVTSAQKNPTAFYLCASSIEESRTDTQYFGPGTRLTVL.

The chain couples TRBV11-3 to TRBJ2-7; TRBD2 aligns across 13 bases. Germline V lookup: CDR1 SGHNT, CDR2 YENEEA. The CDR3 runs to 15 residues. Trimming took 5 bases from V and 6 from J; bases not matched to a gene: 7. Here the CDR3 reads CASSPGLAGASEQYF. The CDR3 nucleotides read TGTGCCAGCAGCCCAGGACTAGCGGGAGCCTCCGAGCAGTACTTC.

This clone was seen a single time. CDR3 region: CASSSAGTGFEKLFF. In nucleotides, the CDR3 is TGTGCCAGCAGTTCGGCGGGGACAGGTTTTGAAAAACTGTTTTTT. The rearrangement links TRBV27 to TRBJ1-4, with 8 nucleotides matching TRBD1. The CDR3 runs to 15 residues. Germline-derived CDR1 and CDR2 are MNHEY and SMNVEV (reference sequence). V was pared by 4 bases and J by 7 bases, with 8 bases of the junction left unmatched.

The J gene is TRBJ1-4, the V gene TRBV6-1; TRBD1 aligns across 9 bases. Per germline, CDR1 MNHNS and CDR2 SASEGT. V lost 7 bases, J lost 6 bases, and 9 bases stayed unmatched. This CDR3 has 15 amino acids. The CDR3, as DNA: TGTGCCAGCACCGTCGGGACAGGGCAGCATGAAAAACTGTTTTTT. Its translation: CASTVGTGQHEKLFF.

V gene TRBV11-2 combines with J gene TRBJ2-7; 7 bases match TRBD2. Germline CDR1 and CDR2: SGHAT and FQNNGV. The junction had 6 bases not matched to a gene; V was cut back by 2 bases and J by 2 bases. CDR3 length: 15 residues. CDR3 in amino acids: CASSLYSGHTYEQYF. In DNA, the CDR3 is TGTGCCAGCAGCTTATATAGCGGGCATACCTACGAGCAGTACTTC.

This clone has a single count. The rearrangement uses TRBV10-1 and TRBJ2-2; D uncertain. The germline gives CDR1 WNHNN, CDR2 SYGVQD (reference sequence). With 4 bases removed from V and 2 bases from J, the gap between germline ends came to 5 bases. The CDR3 contains 13 residues. In DNA form, the CDR3 reads TGCGCCAGCAGTGTTGGCAACACCGGGGAGCTGTTTTTT. Translating gives CASSVGNTGELFF.

The rearrangement uses TRBV10-3 and TRBJ2-1; 7 bases map to TRBD1. The CDR3 is 13 residues long. J was trimmed by 5 bases and V by 6 bases; bases with no gene match: 4. Germline CDR1 reads ENHRY; CDR2 reads SYGVKD. The CDR3 is CAISWDSDNEQFF. The CDR3 region has the DNA TGTGCCATCAGCTGGGACAGTGACAATGAGCAGTTCTTC.

The chain recombines TRBV7-2 with TRBJ2-3; D is unclear. Trimming took 4 bases from V and 3 from J, leaving 8 bases between them. There are 13 residues in the CDR3. Germline assignment: CDR1 SGHTA and CDR2 FQGNSA. CDR3 sequence: CASSSYLTDTQYF. In nucleotides, the CDR3 is TGTGCCAGCAGCTCTTACCTAACAGATACGCAGTATTTT.

This chain uses TRBV5-1 with TRBJ1-1, with no clear D. The V gene lost 0 bases and the J gene lost 0 bases, with 6 bases spanning the gap. From germline, CDR1 is SGHRS and CDR2 YFSETQ. The CDR3 contains 14 residues. This CDR3 reads CASSLVTVNTEAFF. CDR3 sequence (DNA): TGCGCCAGCAGCTTGGTAACAGTGAACACTGAAGCTTTCTTT.

V gene TRBV28 combines with J gene TRBJ2-1, with 9 bases lining up with TRBD2. The V and J ends lost 3 bases and 4 bases, in that order; junction bases with no gene match: 4. The CDR3 has 15 residues. CDR1 and CDR2 (germline): MDHEN, SYDVKM. The CDR3 bases are TGTGCCAGCAGTTTTGGGCTAGCGGGATACAATGAGCAGTTCTTC. Protein: CASSFGLAGYNEQFF.

This chain links TRBV5-1 with TRBJ2-1; 11 bases line up with TRBD2. Germline CDR1 reads SGHRS; CDR2 reads YFSETQ. The V gene end was trimmed by 8 bases and the J gene end by 4 bases; junction bases not matched to a gene: 17. The length of the CDR3 is 18 residues. The CDR3 nucleotides are TGCGCCAGTTCCCCGGGACTAGCGGTCACCGAAGCTTACAATGAGCAGTTCTTC. It codes for CASSPGLAVTEAYNEQFF. The full variable domain, its missing parts supplied by reference TRBV5-1 and TRBJ2-1, is KAGVTQTPRYLIKTRGQQVTLSCSPISGHRSVSWYQQTPGQGLQFLFEYFSETQRNKGNFPGRFSGRQFSNSRSEMNVSTLELGDSALYLCASSPGLAVTEAYNEQFFGPGTRLTVL.

This sequence joins TRBV6-5 and TRBJ2-7; TRBD1 is a possible D gene (6 bases). Germline CDR1 is MNHEY and CDR2 is SVGAGI. This CDR3 comprises 13 residues. V was cut by 6 bases and J by 4 bases, with 13 bases left in between. The CDR3 region is CASSTGFLYEQYF. The CDR3 DNA is TGTGCCAGCAGCACAGGGTTTCTGTACGAGCAGTACTTC.